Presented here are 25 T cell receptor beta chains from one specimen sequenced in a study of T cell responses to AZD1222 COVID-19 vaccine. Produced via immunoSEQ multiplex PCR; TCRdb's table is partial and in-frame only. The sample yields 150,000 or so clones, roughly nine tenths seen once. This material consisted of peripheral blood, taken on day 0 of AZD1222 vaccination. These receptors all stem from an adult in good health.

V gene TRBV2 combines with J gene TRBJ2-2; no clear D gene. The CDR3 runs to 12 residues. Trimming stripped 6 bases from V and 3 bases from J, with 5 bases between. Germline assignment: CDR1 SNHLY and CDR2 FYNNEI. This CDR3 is CASRTDTGELFF. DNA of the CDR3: TGTGCCAGCAGAACGGACACCGGGGAGCTGTTTTTT.

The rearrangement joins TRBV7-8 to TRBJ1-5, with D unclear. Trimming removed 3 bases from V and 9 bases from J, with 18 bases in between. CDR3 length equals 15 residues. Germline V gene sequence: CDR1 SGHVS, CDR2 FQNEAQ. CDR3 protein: CASSLGPSNSRPQHF. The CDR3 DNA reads TGTGCCAGCAGCTTGGGCCCGTCAAATTCCAGGCCCCAGCATTTT.

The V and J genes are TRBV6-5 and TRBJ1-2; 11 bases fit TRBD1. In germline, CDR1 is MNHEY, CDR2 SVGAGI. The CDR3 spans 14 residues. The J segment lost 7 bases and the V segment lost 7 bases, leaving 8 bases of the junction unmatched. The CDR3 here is CASTADRGPFGYTF. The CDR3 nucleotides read TGTGCCAGCACCGCGGACAGGGGGCCTTTTGGCTACACCTTC.

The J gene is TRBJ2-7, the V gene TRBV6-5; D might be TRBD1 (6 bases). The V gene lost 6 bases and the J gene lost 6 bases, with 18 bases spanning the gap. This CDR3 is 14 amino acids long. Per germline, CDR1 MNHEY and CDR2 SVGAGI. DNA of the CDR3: TGTGCCAGCAGCTTACTCGGGACACCTGGCGAGCAGTACTTC. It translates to CASSLLGTPGEQYF.

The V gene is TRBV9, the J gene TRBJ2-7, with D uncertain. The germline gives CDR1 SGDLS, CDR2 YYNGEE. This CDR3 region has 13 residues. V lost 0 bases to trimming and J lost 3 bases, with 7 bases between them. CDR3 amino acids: CASSVDPHYEQYF. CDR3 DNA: TGTGCCAGCAGCGTAGATCCGCACTACGAGCAGTACTTC.

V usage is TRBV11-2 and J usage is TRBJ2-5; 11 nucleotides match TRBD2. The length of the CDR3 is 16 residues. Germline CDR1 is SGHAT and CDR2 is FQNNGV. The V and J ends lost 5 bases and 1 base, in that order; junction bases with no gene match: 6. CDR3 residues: CASSRTSGYSQETQYF. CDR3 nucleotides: TGTGCCAGCAGCCGGACTAGCGGGTACAGCCAAGAGACCCAGTACTTC.

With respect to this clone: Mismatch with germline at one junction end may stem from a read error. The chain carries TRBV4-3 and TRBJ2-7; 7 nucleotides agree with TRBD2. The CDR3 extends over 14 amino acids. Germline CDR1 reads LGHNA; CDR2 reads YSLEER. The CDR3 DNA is TGCGCCAGCAGCCAAGTTATCTCGGGGCGGGAGCTCTCCTTC. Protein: CASSQVISGRELSF.

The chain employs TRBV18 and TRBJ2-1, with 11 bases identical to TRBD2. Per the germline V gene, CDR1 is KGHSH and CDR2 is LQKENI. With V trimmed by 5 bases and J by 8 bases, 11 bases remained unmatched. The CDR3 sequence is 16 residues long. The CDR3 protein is CASSYRTSGFLDEQFF. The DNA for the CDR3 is TGTGCCAGCTCATACCGGACTAGCGGGTTTCTAGATGAGCAGTTCTTC.

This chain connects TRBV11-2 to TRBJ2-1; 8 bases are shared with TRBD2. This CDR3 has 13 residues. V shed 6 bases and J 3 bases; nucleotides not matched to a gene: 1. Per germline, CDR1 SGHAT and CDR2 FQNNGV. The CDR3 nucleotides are TGTGCCAGCAGGACTAGCGACTACAATGAGCAGTTCTTC. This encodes CASRTSDYNEQFF.

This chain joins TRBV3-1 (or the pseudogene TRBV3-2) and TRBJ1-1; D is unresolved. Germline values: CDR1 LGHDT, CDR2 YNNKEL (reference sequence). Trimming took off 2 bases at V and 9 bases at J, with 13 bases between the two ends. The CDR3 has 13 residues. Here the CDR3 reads CASSQILGQQAFF. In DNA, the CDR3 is TGTGCCAGCAGCCAAATTTTGGGCCAGCAAGCTTTCTTT.

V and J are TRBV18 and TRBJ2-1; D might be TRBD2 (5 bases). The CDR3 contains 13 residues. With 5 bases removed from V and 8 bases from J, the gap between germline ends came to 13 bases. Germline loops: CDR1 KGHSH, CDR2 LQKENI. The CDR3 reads CASSTTLADEQFF. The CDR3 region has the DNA TGTGCCAGCTCAACCACCCTAGCAGATGAGCAGTTCTTC.

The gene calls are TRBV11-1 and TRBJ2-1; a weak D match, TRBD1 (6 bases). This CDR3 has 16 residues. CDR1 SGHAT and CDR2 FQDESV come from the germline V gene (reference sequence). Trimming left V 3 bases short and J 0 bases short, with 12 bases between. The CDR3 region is CASSFGTPSSYNEQFF. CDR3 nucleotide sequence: TGTGCCAGCAGCTTTGGGACACCTAGCTCCTACAATGAGCAGTTCTTC.

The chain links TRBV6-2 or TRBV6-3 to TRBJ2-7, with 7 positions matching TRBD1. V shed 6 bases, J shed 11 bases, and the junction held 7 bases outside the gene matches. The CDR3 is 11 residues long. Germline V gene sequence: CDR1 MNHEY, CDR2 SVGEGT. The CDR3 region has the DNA TGTGCCAGCAGCCAGGGACAGCTGGAGTACTTC. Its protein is CASSQGQLEYF.

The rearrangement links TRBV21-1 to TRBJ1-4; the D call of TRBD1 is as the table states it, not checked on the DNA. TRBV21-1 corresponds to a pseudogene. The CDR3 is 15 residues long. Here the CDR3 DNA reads TGTGCCAGCAGCAAAGCGCGGGGACAGTATGAAAAACTGTTTTTT. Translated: CASSKARGQYEKLFF.

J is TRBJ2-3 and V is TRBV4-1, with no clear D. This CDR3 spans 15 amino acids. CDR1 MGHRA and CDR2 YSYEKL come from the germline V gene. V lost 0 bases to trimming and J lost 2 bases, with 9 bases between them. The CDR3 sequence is CASSQDWAATDTQYF. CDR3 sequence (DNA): TGCGCCAGCAGCCAAGATTGGGCGGCCACAGATACGCAGTATTTT.

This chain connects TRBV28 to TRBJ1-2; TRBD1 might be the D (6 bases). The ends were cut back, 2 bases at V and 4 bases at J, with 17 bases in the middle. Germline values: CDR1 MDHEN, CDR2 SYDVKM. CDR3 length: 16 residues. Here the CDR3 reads CASSLHAGGAGYGYTF. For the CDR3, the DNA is TGTGCCAGCAGTTTACATGCCGGGGGCGCTGGCTATGGCTACACCTTC.

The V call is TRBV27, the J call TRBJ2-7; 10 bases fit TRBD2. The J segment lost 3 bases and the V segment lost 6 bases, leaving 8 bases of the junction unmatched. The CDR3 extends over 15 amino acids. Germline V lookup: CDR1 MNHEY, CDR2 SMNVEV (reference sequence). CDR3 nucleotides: TGTGCCAGCAGCAGTCCCATAGCGGGAGGCTACGAGCAGTACTTC. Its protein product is CASSSPIAGGYEQYF.

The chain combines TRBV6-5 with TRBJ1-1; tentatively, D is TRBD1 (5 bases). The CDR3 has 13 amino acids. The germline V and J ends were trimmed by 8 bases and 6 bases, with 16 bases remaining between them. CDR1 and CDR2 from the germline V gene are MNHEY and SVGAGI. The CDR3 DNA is TGTGCCAGCGGACTGAGGGGTAGTGCTGAAGCTTTCTTT. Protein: CASGLRGSAEAFF.

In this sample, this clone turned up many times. The CDR3 region has the DNA TGTGCCAGCAGTACTCGACTAGGGGAGGCTGGTGAGCAGTTCTTC. This gives the protein CASSTRLGEAGEQFF. The chain couples TRBV6-6 to TRBJ2-1; maybe TRBD2 (6 bases). The V gene's germline CDR1 is MNHNY and CDR2 SVGAGI (reference sequence). V dropped 5 bases and J dropped 9 bases, with 20 bases sitting between them. This CDR3 has 15 residues.

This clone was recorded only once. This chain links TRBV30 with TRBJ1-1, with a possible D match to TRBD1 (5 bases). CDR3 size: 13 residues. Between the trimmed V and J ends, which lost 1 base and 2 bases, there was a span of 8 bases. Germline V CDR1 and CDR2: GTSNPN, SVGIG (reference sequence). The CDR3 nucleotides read TGTGCCTGGAGTGGCAGGGTCAACACTGAAGCTTTCTTT. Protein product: CAWSGRVNTEAFF.

The CDR3 here is CASRGRGRDYGYTF. The CDR3 coding sequence is TGTGCCAGCAGGGGGAGGGGGCGCGACTATGGCTACACCTTC. V usage is TRBV5-4 and J usage is TRBJ1-2; 7 nucleotides align to TRBD1. V lost 5 bases and J lost 3; bases outside the gene matches: 7. The CDR3 extends over 14 amino acids. Germline V gives CDR1 SGHNT, CDR2 YYREEE (reference sequence).

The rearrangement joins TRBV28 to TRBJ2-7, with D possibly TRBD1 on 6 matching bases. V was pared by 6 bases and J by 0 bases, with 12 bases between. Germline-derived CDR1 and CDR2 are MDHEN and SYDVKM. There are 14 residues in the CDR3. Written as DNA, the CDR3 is TGTGCCAGCAGCCTACGAGGGGGCTCCTACGAGCAGTACTTC. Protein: CASSLRGGSYEQYF.

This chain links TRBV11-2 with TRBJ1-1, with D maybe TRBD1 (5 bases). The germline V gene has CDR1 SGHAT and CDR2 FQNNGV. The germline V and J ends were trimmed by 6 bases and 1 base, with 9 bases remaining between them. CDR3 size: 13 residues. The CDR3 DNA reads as TGTGCCAGCAGTCTAGGGACGAACACTGAAGCTTTCTTT. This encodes CASSLGTNTEAFF.

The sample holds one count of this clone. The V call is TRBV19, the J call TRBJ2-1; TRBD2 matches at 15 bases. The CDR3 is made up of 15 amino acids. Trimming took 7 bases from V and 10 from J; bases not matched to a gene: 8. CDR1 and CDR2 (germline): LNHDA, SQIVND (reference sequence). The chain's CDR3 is CASTRTSGRAAEQFF. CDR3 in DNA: TGTGCCAGTACCCGGACTAGCGGGAGGGCCGCCGAGCAGTTCTTC.

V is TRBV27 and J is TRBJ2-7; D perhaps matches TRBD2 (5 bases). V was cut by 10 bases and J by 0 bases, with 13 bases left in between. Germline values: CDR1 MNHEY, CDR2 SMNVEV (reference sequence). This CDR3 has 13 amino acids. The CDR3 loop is CATRLAGSYEQYF. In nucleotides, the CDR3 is TGTGCCACCCGATTGGCGGGCTCCTACGAGCAGTACTTC.